The 15 T cell receptor beta chains below all came from one sample that was sequenced in a study of T cells in Graves' hyperthyroidism and ophthalmopathy. It was RNA transcripts that yielded the amplified TCR beta CDR3 regions. HTBI primers were the set used in a first-round RT-PCR of the TCR CDR3. TCRdb reprocessed the multiplex PCR reads with MiXCR, giving one entry per CDR3 protein. In the table there are hundreds of thousands of distinct CDR3 sequences, roughly 20% of which are singletons. Sequenced input: blood. The receptor source for this set is a man aged 25-45 years with Graves' ophthalmopathy.

This clonotype has at least ten counts. The rearrangement links TRBV11-2 to TRBJ2-7; D possibly uses TRBD1 or TRBD2 (5 bases each). Trimming shortened V by 1 base and J by 3 bases, and 13 bases separated the two germline ends. Germline CDR1 is SGHAT and CDR2 is FQNNGV. This CDR3 has 15 residues. The CDR3 reads CASSLGAGGGYEQYF. CDR3 coding DNA: TGTGCCAGCAGCTTAGGGGCCGGTGGGGGCTACGAGCAGTACTTC. Together with reference TRBV11-2 and TRBJ2-7, the CDR3 gives the full variable domain: EAGVAQSPRYKIIEKRQSVAFWCNPISGHATLYWYQQILGQGPKLLIQFQNNGVVDDSQLPKDRFSAERLKGVDSTLKIQPAKLEDSAVYLCASSLGAGGGYEQYFGPGTRLTVT.

This chain links TRBV28 with TRBJ2-5; D is possibly TRBD1 (6 bases). V lost 2 bases and J 0 bases, leaving 19 bases between the germline ends. The CDR3 has 18 residues. Germline V gene lookup returns CDR1 MDHEN and CDR2 SYDVKM. CDR3 sequence reads: CASSLTVLLGQYQETQYF. The CDR3 DNA sequence: TGTGCCAGCAGTTTAACCGTCCTCCTTGGACAGTACCAAGAGACCCAGTACTTC. The full variable domain, its missing parts supplied by reference TRBV28 and TRBJ2-5, is DVKVTQSSRYLVKRTGEKVFLECVQDMDHENMFWYRQDPGLGLRLIYFSYDVKMKEKGDIPEGYSVSREKKERFSLILESASTNQTSMYLCASSLTVLLGQYQETQYFGPGTRLLVL.

This clonotype came up many times. The rearrangement uses TRBV20-1 and TRBJ2-7; 8 nucleotides agree with TRBD1. Germline V gene data show CDR1 as DFQATT and CDR2 as SNEGSKA (reference sequence). With 3 bases clipped from V and 2 bases from J, the junction kept 6 bases outside the gene matches. CDR3 length: 14 amino acids. Here the CDR3 reads CSASPRTGTYEQYF. CDR3 DNA sequence: TGCAGTGCTAGCCCTCGGACAGGGACCTACGAGCAGTACTTC.

This clonotype was counted between two and nine times. This chain joins TRBV20-1 and TRBJ2-7, with TRBD2 matching 14 bases. In germline, CDR1 is DFQATT, CDR2 SNEGSKA (reference sequence). After removal of 1 base from V and 5 bases from J, the junction contained 10 bases not matched to a gene. The CDR3 has 17 residues. CDR3 in amino acids: CSARAGTSGRGRNEQYF. The DNA of the CDR3 is TGCAGTGCTAGAGCTGGGACTAGCGGGAGAGGTAGAAACGAGCAGTACTTC.

The rearrangement uses TRBV18 and TRBJ2-1; D might be TRBD2 (6 bases). CDR1 KGHSH and CDR2 LQKENI come from the germline V gene. V lost 4 bases and J lost 9, with 13 bases in between. CDR3 length: 13 amino acids. CDR3 DNA sequence: TGTGCCAGCTCACAGGGAGAGGAGGGTGAGCAGTTCTTC. As protein: CASSQGEEGEQFF.

V usage is TRBV7-9 and J usage is TRBJ2-5, with 7 nucleotides matching TRBD1. V gave up 5 bases and J gave up 5 bases; unmatched junction bases: 14. Germline V lookup: CDR1 SEHNR, CDR2 FQNEAQ (reference sequence). CDR3 length equals 16 residues. In DNA, the CDR3 is TGTGCCAGCAGCACCCGACAGGGAACATTTCATGAGACCCAGTACTTC. This sequence encodes CASSTRQGTFHETQYF.

This clonotype showed up many times. The gene calls are TRBV5-1 and TRBJ2-1; D is unresolved. V lost 0 bases and J lost 6, with 7 bases in between. Germline values: CDR1 SGHRS, CDR2 YFSETQ. The CDR3 totals 13 residues. The CDR3 DNA is TGCGCCAGCAGCTTGGGGCCCCGCAATGAGCAGTTCTTC. Protein product: CASSLGPRNEQFF.

This clonotype has a handful of counts. The chain combines TRBV5-5 with TRBJ2-1, with unresolved D. The CDR3 runs to 16 residues. Trimming stripped 4 bases from V and 2 bases from J, with 16 bases between. Germline CDR1 reads SGHKS; CDR2 reads YYEKEE (reference sequence). The CDR3 DNA reads TGTGCCAGCAGCCTCGGAGTGGCTGAGACCTACAATGAGCAGTTCTTC. It encodes CASSLGVAETYNEQFF. Complete variable domain (other parts from reference TRBV5-5 and TRBJ2-1): DAGVTQSPTHLIKTRGQQVTLRCSPISGHKSVSWYQQVLGQGPQFIFQYYEKEERGRGNFPDRFSARQFPNYSSELNVNALLLGDSALYLCASSLGVAETYNEQFFGPGTRLTVL.

This clonotype was detected many times. The chain links TRBV11-2 to TRBJ1-2; possibly TRBD1 for D (5 bases). The CDR3 contains 15 residues. Deletions cut 0 bases from V and 1 base from J, with 9 bases between. Germline V CDR1 and CDR2: SGHAT, FQNNGV. In DNA form, the CDR3 reads TGTGCCAGCAGCTTAGATCTGGGACTTAACTATGGCTACACCTTC. Translating gives CASSLDLGLNYGYTF.

J is TRBJ2-7 and V is TRBV7-9; unclear D gene. Germline V gene sequence: CDR1 SEHNR, CDR2 FQNEAQ (reference sequence). Trimming removed 5 bases at V and 3 bases at J, with 11 bases between. The CDR3 has 13 residues. Written as DNA, the CDR3 is TGTGCCAGCAGCCCAGTTGGCAGCTACGAGCAGTACTTC. It yields the protein CASSPVGSYEQYF.

The chain joins TRBV4-1 to TRBJ2-1; D might be TRBD1 or TRBD2, each matching 5 bases. V was pared by 0 bases and J by 7 bases, with 16 bases between. Germline V lookup: CDR1 MGHRA, CDR2 YSYEKL. The CDR3 covers 16 residues. The CDR3 is CASSQEVVGRSNEQFF. DNA of the CDR3: TGCGCCAGCAGCCAAGAAGTCGTGGGACGGAGTAATGAGCAGTTCTTC.

The gene calls are TRBV19 and TRBJ2-2; TRBD2 matches 14 bases. V was pared by 7 bases and J by 4 bases, with 5 bases of the junction left unmatched. There are 16 residues in the CDR3. Germline lookup yields CDR1 LNHDA and CDR2 SQIVND (reference sequence). CDR3 DNA: TGTGCCAGTAAATCGGGACTAGCGGGAGTCACCGGGGAGCTGTTTTTT. It translates to CASKSGLAGVTGELFF.

This clonotype was seen a few times. This sequence joins TRBV9 and TRBJ2-1; D ambiguous. V was shortened by 3 bases and J by 6 bases, with 13 bases between the two germline ends. The CDR3 has 14 residues. Germline lookup yields CDR1 SGDLS and CDR2 YYNGEE. The CDR3 bases are TGTGCCAGCAGCGCCCCAAATAGAGGCAATGAGCAGTTCTTC. Translated, it gives CASSAPNRGNEQFF.

A few counts support this clonotype. The J gene is TRBJ2-5, the V gene TRBV6-1; D gene ambiguous. Germline V CDR1 and CDR2: MNHNS, SASEGT. V was trimmed by 8 bases and J by 3 bases, leaving 7 bases between them. This CDR3 has 11 residues. The CDR3: CASALEETQYF. The CDR3 DNA follows: TGTGCCAGCGCTCTTGAAGAGACCCAGTACTTC.

V is TRBV9 and J is TRBJ2-7, with a weak D call TRBD2 (5 bases). CDR1 is SGDLS, CDR2 YYNGEE, per germline. The germline V and J ends were trimmed by 0 bases and 2 bases, with 9 bases remaining between them. CDR3 length: 14 residues. Here the CDR3 DNA reads TGTGCCAGCAGCGTAGCGGACTCCCCCTACGAGCAGTACTTC. It codes for CASSVADSPYEQYF.